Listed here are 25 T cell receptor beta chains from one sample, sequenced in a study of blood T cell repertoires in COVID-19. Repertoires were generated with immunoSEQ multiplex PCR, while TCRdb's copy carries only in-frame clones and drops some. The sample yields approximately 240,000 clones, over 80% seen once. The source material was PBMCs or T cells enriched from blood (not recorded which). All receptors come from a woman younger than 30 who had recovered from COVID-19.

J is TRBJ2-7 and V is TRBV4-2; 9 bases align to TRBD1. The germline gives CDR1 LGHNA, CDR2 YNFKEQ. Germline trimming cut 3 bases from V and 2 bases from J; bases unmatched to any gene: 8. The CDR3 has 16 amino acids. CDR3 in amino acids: CASSQPGTGLPYEQYF. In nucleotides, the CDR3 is TGTGCCAGCAGCCAGCCCGGGACAGGGCTCCCCTACGAGCAGTACTTC.

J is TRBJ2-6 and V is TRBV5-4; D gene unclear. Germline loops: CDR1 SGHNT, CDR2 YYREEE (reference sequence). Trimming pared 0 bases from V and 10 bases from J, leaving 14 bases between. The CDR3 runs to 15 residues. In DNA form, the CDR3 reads TGTGCCAGCAGCTTGGGGCGCTCTGGCGGTAACGTCCTGACTTTC. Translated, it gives CASSLGRSGGNVLTF.

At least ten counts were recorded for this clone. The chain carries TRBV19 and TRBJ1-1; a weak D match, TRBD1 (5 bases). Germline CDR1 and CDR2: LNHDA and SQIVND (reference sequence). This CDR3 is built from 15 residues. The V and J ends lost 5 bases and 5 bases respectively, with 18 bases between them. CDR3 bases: TGTGCCAGTAGTCCTCGTACCTCGGGGGGAACTGAAGCTTTCTTT. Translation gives CASSPRTSGGTEAFF.

The chain's CDR3 is CSASTSGQRAGELFF. Here the CDR3 DNA reads TGCAGTGCTAGTACCTCCGGACAGCGAGCCGGGGAGCTGTTTTTT. This chain links TRBV20-1 with TRBJ2-2; a weak D match, TRBD1 (6 bases). This CDR3 region has 15 residues. Trimming took 3 bases from V and 6 from J, leaving 17 bases between them. The germline V gene has CDR1 DFQATT and CDR2 SNEGSKA (reference sequence).

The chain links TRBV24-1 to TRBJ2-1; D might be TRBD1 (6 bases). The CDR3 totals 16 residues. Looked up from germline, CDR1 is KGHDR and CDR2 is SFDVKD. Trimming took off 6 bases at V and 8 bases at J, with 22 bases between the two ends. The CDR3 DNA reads TGTGCCACCAGTCCCTCCCCCCCCAGGGGTCGGGATGAGCAGTTCTTC. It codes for CATSPSPPRGRDEQFF.

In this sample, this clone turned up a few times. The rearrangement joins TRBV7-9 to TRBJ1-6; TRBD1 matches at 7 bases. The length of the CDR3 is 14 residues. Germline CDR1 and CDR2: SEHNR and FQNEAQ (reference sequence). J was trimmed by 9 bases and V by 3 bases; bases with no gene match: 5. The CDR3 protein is CASSFTGESSPLHF. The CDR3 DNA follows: TGTGCCAGCAGCTTCACAGGGGAGAGTTCACCCCTCCACTTT.

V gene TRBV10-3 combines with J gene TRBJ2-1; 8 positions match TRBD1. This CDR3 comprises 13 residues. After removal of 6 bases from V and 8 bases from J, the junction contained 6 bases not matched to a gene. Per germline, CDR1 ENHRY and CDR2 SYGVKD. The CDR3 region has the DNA TGTGCCATCAGGAGACAGGGGTTCGATGAGCAGTTCTTC. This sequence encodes CAIRRQGFDEQFF.

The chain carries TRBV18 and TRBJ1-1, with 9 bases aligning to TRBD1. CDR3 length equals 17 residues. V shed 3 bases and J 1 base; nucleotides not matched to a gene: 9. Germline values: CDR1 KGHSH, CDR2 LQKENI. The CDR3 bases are TGTGCCAGCTCACCTCTGATACAGGGGGCCGGGAACACTGAAGCTTTCTTT. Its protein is CASSPLIQGAGNTEAFF.

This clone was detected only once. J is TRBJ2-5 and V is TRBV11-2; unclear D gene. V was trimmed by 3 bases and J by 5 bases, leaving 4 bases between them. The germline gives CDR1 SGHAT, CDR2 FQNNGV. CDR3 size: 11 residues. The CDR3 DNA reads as TGTGCCAGCAGCTTCGAGGAGACCCAGTACTTC. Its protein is CASSFEETQYF.

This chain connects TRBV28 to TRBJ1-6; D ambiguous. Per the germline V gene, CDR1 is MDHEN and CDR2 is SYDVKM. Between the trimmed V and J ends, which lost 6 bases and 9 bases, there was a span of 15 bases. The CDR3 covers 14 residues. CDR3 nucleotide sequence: TGTGCCAGCAGATTGGAGAGGGTTGGTTCACCCCTCCACTTT. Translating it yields CASRLERVGSPLHF.

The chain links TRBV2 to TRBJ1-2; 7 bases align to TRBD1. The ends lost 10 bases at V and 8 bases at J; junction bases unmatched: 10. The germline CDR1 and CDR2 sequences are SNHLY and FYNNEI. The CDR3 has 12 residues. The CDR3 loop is CATQGEEGGYTF. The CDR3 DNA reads TGTGCCACCCAGGGGGAAGAAGGAGGCTACACCTTC.

The CDR3 protein is CASSRPNRDGYTF. CDR3 nucleotide sequence: TGTGCCAGTAGCCGACCAAACAGGGATGGCTACACCTTC. The chain employs TRBV19 and TRBJ1-2; tentative D call: TRBD1 (6 bases). Between the trimmed V and J ends, which lost 6 bases and 6 bases, there was a span of 14 bases. Germline CDR1 reads LNHDA; CDR2 reads SQIVND (reference sequence). This CDR3 is built from 13 residues. Based on the CDR3 plus reference TRBV19 and TRBJ1-2, the full variable domain is DGGITQSPKYLFRKEGQNVTLSCEQNLNHDAMYWYRQDPGQGLRLIYYSQIVNDFQKGDIAEGYSVSREKKESFPLTVTSAQKNPTAFYLCASSRPNRDGYTFGSGTRLTVV.

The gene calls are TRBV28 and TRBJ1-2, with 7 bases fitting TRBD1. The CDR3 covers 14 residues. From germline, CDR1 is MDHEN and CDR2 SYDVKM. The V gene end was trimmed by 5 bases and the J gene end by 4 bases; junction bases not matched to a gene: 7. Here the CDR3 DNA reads TGTGCCAGCAGTGTCCCAGGGGGGCCCTATGGCTACACCTTC. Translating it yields CASSVPGGPYGYTF.

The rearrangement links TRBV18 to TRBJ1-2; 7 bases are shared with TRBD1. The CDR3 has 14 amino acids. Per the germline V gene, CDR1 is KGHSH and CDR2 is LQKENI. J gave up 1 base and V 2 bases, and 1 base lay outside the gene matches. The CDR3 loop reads CASSPGTDNYGYTF. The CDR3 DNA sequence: TGTGCCAGCTCACCAGGGACAGATAACTATGGCTACACCTTC.

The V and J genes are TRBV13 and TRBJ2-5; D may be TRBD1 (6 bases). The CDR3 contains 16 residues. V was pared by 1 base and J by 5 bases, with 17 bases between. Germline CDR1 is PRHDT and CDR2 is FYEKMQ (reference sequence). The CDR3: CASSLDRLGARETQYF. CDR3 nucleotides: TGTGCCAGCAGCTTAGACCGTCTGGGGGCACGGGAGACCCAGTACTTC.

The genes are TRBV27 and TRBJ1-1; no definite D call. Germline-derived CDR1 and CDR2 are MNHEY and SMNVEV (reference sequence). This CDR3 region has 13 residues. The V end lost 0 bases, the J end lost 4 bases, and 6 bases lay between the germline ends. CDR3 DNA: TGTGCCAGCAGTTTATCGGTGCGCACTGAAGCTTTCTTT. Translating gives CASSLSVRTEAFF.

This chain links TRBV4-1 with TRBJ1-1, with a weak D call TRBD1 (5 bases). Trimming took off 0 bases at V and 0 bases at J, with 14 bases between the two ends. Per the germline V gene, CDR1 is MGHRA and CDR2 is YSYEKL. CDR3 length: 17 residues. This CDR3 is CASSQDLAGNLNTEAFF. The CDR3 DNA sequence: TGCGCCAGCAGCCAAGATTTGGCAGGGAACTTGAACACTGAAGCTTTCTTT.

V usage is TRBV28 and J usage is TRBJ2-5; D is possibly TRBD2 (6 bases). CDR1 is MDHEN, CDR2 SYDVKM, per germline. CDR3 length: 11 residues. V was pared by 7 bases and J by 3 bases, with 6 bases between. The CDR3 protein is CASTGEETQYF. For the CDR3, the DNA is TGTGCCAGCACGGGGGAAGAGACCCAGTACTTC.

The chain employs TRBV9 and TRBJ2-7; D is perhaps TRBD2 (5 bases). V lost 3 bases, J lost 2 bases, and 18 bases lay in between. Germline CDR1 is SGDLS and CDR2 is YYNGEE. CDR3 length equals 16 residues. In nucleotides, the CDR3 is TGTGCCAGCAGCGCCCGGGTTACGGGAAACACCTACGAGCAGTACTTC. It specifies CASSARVTGNTYEQYF. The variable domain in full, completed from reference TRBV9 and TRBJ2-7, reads DSGVTQTPKHLITATGQRVTLRCSPRSGDLSVYWYQQSLDQGLQFLIQYYNGEERAKGNILERFSAQQFPDLHSELNLSSLELGDSALYFCASSARVTGNTYEQYFGPGTRLTVT.

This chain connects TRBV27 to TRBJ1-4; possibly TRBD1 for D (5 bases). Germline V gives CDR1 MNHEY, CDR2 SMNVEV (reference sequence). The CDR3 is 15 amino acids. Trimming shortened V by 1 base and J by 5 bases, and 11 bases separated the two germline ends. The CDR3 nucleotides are TGTGCCAGCAGTTTATTGGAGGGGCTAAATGAAAAACTGTTTTTT. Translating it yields CASSLLEGLNEKLFF. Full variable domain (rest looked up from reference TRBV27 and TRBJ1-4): EAQVTQNPRYLITVTGKKLTVTCSQNMNHEYMSWYRQDPGLGLRQIYYSMNVEVTDKGDVPEGYKVSRKEKRNFPLILESPSPNQTSLYFCASSLLEGLNEKLFFGSGTQLSVL.

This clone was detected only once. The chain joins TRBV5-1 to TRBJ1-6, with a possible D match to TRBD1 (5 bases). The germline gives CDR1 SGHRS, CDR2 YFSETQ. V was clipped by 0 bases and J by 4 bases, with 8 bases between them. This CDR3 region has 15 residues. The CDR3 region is CASSLVTGYNSPLHF. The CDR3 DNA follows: TGCGCCAGCAGCTTGGTAACAGGTTATAATTCACCCCTCCACTTT.

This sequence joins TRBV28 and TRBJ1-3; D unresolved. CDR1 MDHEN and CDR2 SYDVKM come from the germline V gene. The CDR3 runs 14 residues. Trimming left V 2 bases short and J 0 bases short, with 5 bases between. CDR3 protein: CASSLGSSGNTIYF. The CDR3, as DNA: TGTGCCAGCAGTTTAGGCAGCTCTGGAAACACCATATATTTT.

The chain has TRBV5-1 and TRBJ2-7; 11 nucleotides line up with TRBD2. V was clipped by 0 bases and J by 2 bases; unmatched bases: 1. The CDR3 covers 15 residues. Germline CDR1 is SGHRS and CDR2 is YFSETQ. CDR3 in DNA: TGCGCCAGCAGCTTGGGACTAGCGGGACCCTACGAGCAGTACTTC. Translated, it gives CASSLGLAGPYEQYF.

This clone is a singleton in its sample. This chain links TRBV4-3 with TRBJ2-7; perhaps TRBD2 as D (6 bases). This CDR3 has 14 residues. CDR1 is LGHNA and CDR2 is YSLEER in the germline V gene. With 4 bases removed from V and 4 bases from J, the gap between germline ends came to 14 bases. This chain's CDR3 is CASSPLRGYYEQYF. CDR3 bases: TGCGCCAGCAGCCCACTGCGGGGATATTACGAGCAGTACTTC.

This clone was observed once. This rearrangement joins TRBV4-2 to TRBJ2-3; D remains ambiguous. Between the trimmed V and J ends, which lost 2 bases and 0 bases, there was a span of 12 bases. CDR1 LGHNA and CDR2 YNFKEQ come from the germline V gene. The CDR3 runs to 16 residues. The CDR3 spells CASSQNVGPSTDTQYF. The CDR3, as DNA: TGTGCCAGCAGCCAAAACGTGGGCCCCAGCACAGATACGCAGTATTTT.